One sample yielded the 10 T cell receptor beta chains listed below, sequenced in a study of T-cell reconstitution after alpha-beta-depleted transplantation in children. TCRbeta library construction was performed incorporating unique molecular identifiers. Using its own MiXCR run on the PCR reads, TCRdb lists one record per CDR3 protein. The profile shows over 550,000 distinct CDR3 sequences, roughly a tenth of them singletons. Specimen: PBMCs from the stem cell graft donor, collected from the stem cell graft. The receptors originated from a human donor who donated a stem cell graft to a child with acute myeloid leukemia.

Notes on this clonotype: A much larger clone lies a single base off, so this may be a read error. The V call is TRBV15, the J call TRBJ2-7, with 9 bases lining up with TRBD2. This CDR3 is built from 14 residues. Looked up from germline, CDR1 is LNHNV and CDR2 is YYDKDF (reference sequence). The CDR3 here is CATTVGGRANERYF. The CDR3 DNA follows: TGTGCCACCACCGTGGGCGGGAGGGCCAACGAGCGGTACTTC.

This clonotype was seen a few times. This chain connects TRBV6-2 or TRBV6-3 to TRBJ2-1; D is unclear. The germline V gene has CDR1 MNHEY and CDR2 SVGEGT. Between the trimmed V and J ends, which lost 7 bases and 0 bases, there was a span of 10 bases. CDR3 length: 14 residues. CDR3 sequence: CASIEEASYNEQFF. In DNA form, the CDR3 reads TGTGCCAGCATCGAAGAGGCCTCCTACAATGAGCAGTTCTTC.

This clonotype was found many times. The CDR3 DNA sequence: TGTGCCAGCAGTCTCCTTCACAATGAGCAGTTCTTC. This codes for CASSLLHNEQFF. The chain is built from TRBV28 and TRBJ2-1; D not certain. Germline V gene lookup returns CDR1 MDHEN and CDR2 SYDVKM. CDR3 length equals 12 residues. V was shortened by 5 bases and J by 5 bases, with 7 bases between the two germline ends. Filled out from reference TRBV28 and TRBJ2-1, the complete variable domain reads DVKVTQSSRYLVKRTGEKVFLECVQDMDHENMFWYRQDPGLGLRLIYFSYDVKMKEKGDIPEGYSVSREKKERFSLILESASTNQTSMYLCASSLLHNEQFFGPGTRLTVL.

V usage is TRBV20-1 and J usage is TRBJ2-7; the match to TRBD2 covers 11 bases. Germline CDR1 DFQATT, CDR2 SNEGSKA (reference sequence). The CDR3 length is 15 residues. Trimming at V came to 5 bases and at J to 3 bases, leaving 9 bases not matched to a gene. Here the CDR3 reads CSAGPTSGIYYEQYF. DNA of the CDR3: TGCAGTGCTGGTCCGACTAGCGGGATTTACTACGAGCAGTACTTC.

The CDR3 sequence: CSGLAPGGGTDTQYF. CDR3 in DNA: TGCAGTGGTCTGGCTCCGGGCGGGGGCACAGATACGCAGTATTTT. The genes are TRBV20-1 and TRBJ2-3; TRBD2 is a possible D gene (6 bases). V shed 7 bases and J shed 1 base, with 18 bases lying between them. The CDR3 sequence is 15 residues long. Germline CDR1 and CDR2: DFQATT and SNEGSKA (reference sequence).

Only a few counts were recorded for this clonotype. The chain is built from TRBV27 and TRBJ2-1, with D perhaps matching TRBD2 (6 bases). This CDR3 spans 16 amino acids. Trimming removed 6 bases at V and 6 bases at J, with 21 bases between. CDR1 is MNHEY, CDR2 SMNVEV, per germline (reference sequence). CDR3 DNA sequence: TGTGCCAGCAGCCCCCTAGGGAGTAGCGGTAGCAATGAGCAGTTCTTC. Its translation is CASSPLGSSGSNEQFF.

The chain couples TRBV28 to TRBJ1-2; D is unresolved. Germline V gene sequence: CDR1 MDHEN, CDR2 SYDVKM. V lost 5 bases, J lost 0 bases, and 19 bases lay in between. This CDR3 region has 17 residues. CDR3 nucleotide sequence: TGTGCCAGCAGTGTGGTTGGCGTGACGGGCTCTAACTATGGCTACACCTTC. It codes for CASSVVGVTGSNYGYTF.

This clonotype has at least ten counts. The chain carries TRBV28 and TRBJ2-3; D not certain. This CDR3 contains 10 residues. Germline V gives CDR1 MDHEN, CDR2 SYDVKM. The V and J ends lost 7 bases and 6 bases respectively, with 5 bases between them. The CDR3 DNA sequence: TGTGCCAGCACCGGCGATACGCAGTATTTT. Translation gives CASTGDTQYF.

This sequence joins TRBV28 and TRBJ1-4, with D possibly being TRBD1 (5 bases). Looked up from germline, CDR1 is MDHEN and CDR2 is SYDVKM. CDR3 size: 16 residues. V was clipped by 5 bases and J by 8 bases, with 21 bases between them. In DNA, the CDR3 is TGTGCCAGCAGTGGGGTCGGGACGGGTCTAAGGGAAAAACTGTTTTTT. Residues: CASSGVGTGLREKLFF.

This clonotype was detected only a few times. The chain employs TRBV11-2 and TRBJ2-1; 11 bases map to TRBD2. CDR3 length: 15 amino acids. Germline V gene data show CDR1 as SGHAT and CDR2 as FQNNGV. V dropped 5 bases and J dropped 5; count of bases not matched to a gene: 5. This CDR3 reads CASSPQLAGDNEQFF. The CDR3 nucleotides are TGTGCCAGCAGCCCACAACTAGCGGGAGACAATGAGCAGTTCTTC. Variable domain in full (rest from reference TRBV11-2 and TRBJ2-1): EAGVAQSPRYKIIEKRQSVAFWCNPISGHATLYWYQQILGQGPKLLIQFQNNGVVDDSQLPKDRFSAERLKGVDSTLKIQPAKLEDSAVYLCASSPQLAGDNEQFFGPGTRLTVL.